The rows below give T cell receptor beta chains drawn from one sample of a study of OX40 agonist ivuxolimab in advanced cancers. Libraries were prepared by immunoSEQ multiplex PCR; TCRdb keeps only in-frame clonotypes and omits some of them. The table includes about 52,000 clones, just under 95% detected once. Material: CD4+ or CD8+ T cells sorted from blood, obtained in a trial of the OX40 agonist ivuxolimab. These receptors were collected from an adult with an advanced solid tumor such as melanoma, head and neck, liver or kidney cancer. Both conserved end residues are part of each CDR3. The order of the fields is V gene, J gene, D gene, CDR3 protein. The D gene is left open where the match is weak.

TRBV7-9	TRBJ2-2	NA	CASSPLYTGELFF
TRBV7-6	TRBJ2-1	NA	CASSLAGGNEQFF
TRBV27	TRBJ2-7	TRBD1	CASSLSGTESYEQYF
TRBV28	TRBJ1-5	NA	CASSLDTGTREEDQPQHF
TRBV28	TRBJ2-7	TRBD2	CASSLPLVGREMYEQYF
TRBV28	TRBJ2-5	TRBD1	CAARGQPQETQYF
TRBV4-3	TRBJ2-7	NA	CASSQDIMGYEQYF
TRBV13	TRBJ2-2	NA	CASSFGTANTGELFF
TRBV7-4	TRBJ1-1	NA	CASSLGGRQGMNTEAFF
TRBV7-9	TRBJ1-1	TRBD1	CASSLARGRHTEAFF
TRBV11-2	TRBJ2-3	TRBD2	CASRSTSGGTDTQYF
TRBV7-8	TRBJ2-1	NA	CASSLGGEILTRSYNEQFF
TRBV19	TRBJ1-2	NA	CASSIALSFVNYGYTF
TRBV20-1	TRBJ2-7	TRBD2	CSAGLAYEQYF
TRBV4-2	TRBJ2-7	NA	CASSPRQESSYEQYF
TRBV4-3	TRBJ2-7	NA	CASSQDWGTYEQYF
TRBV13	TRBJ1-1	NA	CASSLLGNTEAFF
TRBV16	TRBJ2-2	TRBD1	CASSRGQGKGGELFF
TRBV19	TRBJ2-7	NA	CASSLTLTYEQYF
TRBV27	TRBJ2-3	NA	CASSPPGVGVLTDTQYF
TRBV6-5	TRBJ1-4	NA	CASSPQRGSWEKLFF
TRBV7-6	TRBJ1-4	NA	CASSILLNEKLFF
TRBV5-4	TRBJ2-5	TRBD2	CASSYGTRIKETQYF
TRBV28	TRBJ2-7	NA	CASSLESGSWDEQYF
TRBV4-3	TRBJ2-7	TRBD2	CASSQGAGDYEQYF
TRBV7-9	TRBJ2-7	NA	CASSSDHYLTYEQYF
TRBV4-3	TRBJ2-7	TRBD1	CASSHSSGTGRYEQYF
TRBV4-3	TRBJ1-4	NA	CASSQVWGWTAYATNEKLFF
TRBV6-6	TRBJ1-2	NA	CASLEDGYTF
TRBV27	TRBJ2-7	NA	CASSTSSYEQYF
TRBV18	TRBJ2-1	TRBD2	CASSPPLAGRDEQFF
TRBV11-3	TRBJ1-2	NA	CASSLGSLARYGYTF
TRBV6-5	TRBJ2-3	TRBD1	CASSGTGDADTQYF